This T cell receptor (beta chain) is from a study of blood T cell repertoires in COVID-19. At the level of the study: COVID-19 samples collected from the United States, Italy and Spain covered acute and convalescent phases.

As handled by the study authors: Amplified reference gene primers provided the basis for estimating nucleated cell counts. The method was immunoSEQ multiplex PCR; TCRdb's version includes in-frame clones alone and lacks a portion of them. That table gives V, J and clone size, and the DNA gave D and trimming. Altogether around 300,000 clones are present, about nine tenths being singletons, with the ten largest covering 2.5% to 3.5%. V lost 2 bases and J lost 6, with 17 bases in between. Looked up from germline, CDR1 is WSHSY and CDR2 is SAAADI. The length of the CDR3 is 16 residues. The sequenced sample consisted of peripheral blood. The chain links TRBV10-2 to TRBJ2-1; weak D call: TRBD1 (5 bases). This clonotype was sampled from a woman in her 30s with active or convalescent COVID-19. CDR3 in amino acids: CASSERRGRRSNEQFF. CDR3 coding DNA: TGCGCCAGCAGTGAGAGAAGGGGTCGGCGGTCCAATGAGCAGTTCTTC.